These 17 T cell receptor beta chains came from one sample sequenced in a study of OX40 agonist ivuxolimab in advanced cancers. This table comes from immunoSEQ multiplex PCR, and its TCRdb copy is limited to in-frame clones, with some not included. The sample lists around 25,000 clones, around 86% occurring once. The source material was CD4+ or CD8+ T cells sorted from blood, sampled in a trial of the OX40 agonist ivuxolimab. Receptor source: an adult with an advanced solid tumor such as melanoma, head and neck, liver or kidney cancer.

This clone was seen just once. This rearrangement joins TRBV4-3 to TRBJ1-2, with D perhaps matching TRBD1 (5 bases). V lost 1 base and J 4 bases, leaving 16 bases between the germline ends. Germline assignment: CDR1 LGHNA and CDR2 YSLEER. CDR3 length: 16 amino acids. CDR3 in amino acids: CASSQVRDPSPYGYTF. The CDR3 DNA reads as TGCGCCAGCAGCCAAGTCCGGGACCCTTCGCCCTATGGCTACACCTTC.

The rearrangement links TRBV5-6 to TRBJ1-2; TRBD1 might be the D (5 bases). Germline assignment: CDR1 SGHDT and CDR2 YYEEEE. V gave up 5 bases and J gave up 4 bases, with 12 bases separating them. This CDR3 has 13 amino acids. CDR3 protein: CASRGALGYGYTF. The DNA of the CDR3 is TGTGCCAGCAGAGGGGCGCTTGGCTATGGCTACACCTTC. Combining the CDR3 with reference TRBV5-6 and TRBJ1-2 gives the whole variable domain DAGVTQSPTHLIKTRGQQVTLRCSPKSGHDTVSWYQQALGQGPQFIFQYYEEEERQRGNFPDRFSGHQFPNYSSELNVNALLLGDSALYLCASRGALGYGYTFGSGTRLTVV.

The genes are TRBV5-1 and TRBJ1-1; 7 bases are a match to TRBD1. The CDR3 loop spans 15 amino acids. V trimming: 4 bases; J trimming: 3 bases; junction bases outside the gene matches: 9. Germline values: CDR1 SGHRS, CDR2 YFSETQ. CDR3 DNA: TGCGCCAGCAGCAACAGGGGCGTAGGGGACACTGAAGCTTTCTTT. Its protein is CASSNRGVGDTEAFF.

The V and J genes are TRBV7-3 and TRBJ2-2; no firm D call. The V gene lost 5 bases and the J gene lost 4 bases, with 11 bases spanning the gap. The CDR3 runs 14 residues. Germline V gene data show CDR1 as SGHTA and CDR2 as FQGTGA. The CDR3 spells CASSRGMGTGELFF. As DNA, the CDR3 is TGTGCCAGCAGCCGCGGTATGGGCACCGGGGAGCTGTTTTTT.

V gene TRBV4-3 combines with J gene TRBJ1-3; weak D call: TRBD1 (5 bases). The CDR3 extends over 16 amino acids. CDR1 and CDR2 (germline): LGHNA, YSLEER. Between the trimmed V and J ends, which lost 0 bases and 2 bases, there was a span of 11 bases. The CDR3 loop is CASSQEKAQAGNTIYF. CDR3 DNA sequence: TGCGCCAGCAGCCAAGAGAAAGCACAGGCTGGAAACACCATATATTTT.

The rearrangement links TRBV10-2 to TRBJ2-1, with 7 bases identical to TRBD1. From germline, CDR1 is WSHSY and CDR2 SAAADI. V gave up 6 bases and J gave up 6 bases; unmatched junction bases: 20. This CDR3 has 18 amino acids. The CDR3 nucleotides read TGCGCCAGCAGGGATTACGATTTGTCGGGCCCAGGGGGCAATGAGCAGTTCTTC. This codes for CASRDYDLSGPGGNEQFF.

The V gene is TRBV13, the J gene TRBJ2-7; maybe TRBD2 (5 bases). The CDR3 length is 15 residues. V was pared by 5 bases and J by 3 bases, with 17 bases between. Germline-derived CDR1 and CDR2 are PRHDT and FYEKMQ (reference sequence). The DNA of the CDR3 is TGTGCCAGCAGCCAAACGAGCGGACGTTACTACGAGCAGTACTTC. Protein product: CASSQTSGRYYEQYF.

The chain recombines TRBV7-9 with TRBJ2-1; perhaps D is TRBD1 or TRBD2 (5 bases each). There are 18 residues in the CDR3. CDR1 is SEHNR, CDR2 FQNEAQ, per germline (reference sequence). V gave up 4 bases and J gave up 2 bases, with 21 bases separating them. The CDR3 DNA follows: TGTGCCAGCAGCTCCCTCGAAGGGACCATCCCGACCTACAATGAGCAGTTCTTC. It codes for CASSSLEGTIPTYNEQFF.

V gene TRBV19 combines with J gene TRBJ2-1; the match to TRBD1 covers 9 bases. CDR1 LNHDA and CDR2 SQIVND come from the germline V gene (reference sequence). This CDR3 contains 16 residues. V gave up 6 bases and J gave up 7 bases; unmatched junction bases: 13. CDR3 nucleotides: TGTGCCAGTAGCTCCGTACAGGGGGCGCCCCTAAATGAGCAGTTCTTC. This sequence encodes CASSSVQGAPLNEQFF.

This chain connects TRBV6-5 to TRBJ2-7; D is ambiguous. Trimming removed 10 bases at V and 2 bases at J, with 9 bases between. Germline V gives CDR1 MNHEY, CDR2 SVGAGI. CDR3 length: 11 residues. Here the CDR3 reads CATLPAYEQYF. CDR3 bases: TGTGCCACCCTCCCCGCCTACGAGCAGTACTTC.

This chain links TRBV7-7 with TRBJ2-7, with 7 bases matching TRBD1. Germline assignment: CDR1 SSHAT and CDR2 FNYEAQ (reference sequence). Germline trimming cut 1 base from V and 7 bases from J; bases unmatched to any gene: 4. CDR3 length: 13 amino acids. CDR3 amino acids: CASSLGQGWEQYF. CDR3 nucleotides: TGTGCCAGCAGCTTAGGACAGGGTTGGGAGCAGTACTTC. Full variable domain (outside the CDR3, taken from reference TRBV7-7 and TRBJ2-7): GAGVSQSPRYKVTKRGQDVTLRCDPISSHATLYWYQQALGQGPEFLTYFNYEAQPDKSGLPSDRFSAERPEGSISTLTIQRTEQRDSAMYRCASSLGQGWEQYFGPGTRLTVT.

The chain employs TRBV30 and TRBJ2-1, with a tentative D call TRBD1 (5 bases). CDR3 size: 16 residues. CDR1 is GTSNPN, CDR2 SVGIG, per germline (reference sequence). V shed 1 base and J shed 0 bases, with 13 bases lying between them. Here the CDR3 reads CAWSGWGESSYNEQFF. The DNA for the CDR3 is TGTGCCTGGAGTGGTTGGGGCGAGAGCTCCTACAATGAGCAGTTCTTC.

V is TRBV25-1 and J is TRBJ2-7; D perhaps matches TRBD2 (7 bases). The CDR3 spans 14 residues. The germline gives CDR1 MGHDK, CDR2 SYGVNS. V lost 7 bases, J lost 6 bases, and 19 bases lay in between. DNA of the CDR3: TGTGCCAGCACTGGGGGGGCCGCTCGGGGCGAGCAGTACTTC. This translates into CASTGGAARGEQYF.

V gene TRBV19 combines with J gene TRBJ1-5; 7 nucleotides align to TRBD1. Germline V gives CDR1 LNHDA, CDR2 SQIVND (reference sequence). The CDR3 contains 14 residues. V gave up 5 bases and J gave up 7 bases; unmatched junction bases: 8. The CDR3 sequence is CASSHRDSKQPQHF. Here the CDR3 DNA reads TGTGCCAGTAGTCACCGGGACAGTAAACAGCCCCAGCATTTT.

V and J are TRBV7-2 and TRBJ2-3; TRBD2 might be the D (5 bases). CDR3 length: 17 residues. The germline CDR1 and CDR2 sequences are SGHTA and FQGNSA. V gave up 1 base and J gave up 0 bases, with 14 bases separating them. The CDR3 reads CASSLDPRLASTDTQYF. CDR3 in DNA: TGTGCCAGCAGCTTAGATCCCCGGCTAGCCAGCACAGATACGCAGTATTTT.

V gene TRBV30 combines with J gene TRBJ2-7, with D possibly matching TRBD2 (5 bases). The germline V gene encodes CDR1 GTSNPN and CDR2 SVGIG (reference sequence). With 0 bases removed from V and 3 bases from J, the gap between germline ends came to 9 bases. There are 13 residues in the CDR3. The CDR3 is CAWSVGARYEQYF. Written as DNA, the CDR3 is TGTGCCTGGAGTGTGGGAGCTCGCTACGAGCAGTACTTC.

As regards this clone: A read error may account for a junction end that differs from germline. The rearrangement uses TRBV7-9 and TRBJ1-2; 7 bases fit TRBD1. This CDR3 has 12 residues. Germline assignment: CDR1 SEHNR and CDR2 FQNEAQ (reference sequence). CDR3 sequence: CASSPRQGGHTF. DNA for the CDR3: TGTGCCAGCAGCCCTAGACAGGGTGGCCACACCTTC.